This section outlines one T cell receptor (beta chain) sequence together with its context. During its preparation, the TCRbeta library received unique molecular identifiers. In TCRdb, the PCR reads were re-called with MiXCR into one record per CDR3 protein. The data show 450,000 to 600,000 distinct CDR3 sequences, about 30% seen once. The sample comes from a study of T-cell reconstitution after alpha-beta-depleted transplantation in children. With V trimmed by 5 bases and J by 5 bases, 11 bases remained unmatched. This CDR3 is 17 amino acids long. The V gene's germline CDR1 is SGHTA and CDR2 FQGNSA. The sample consisted of PBMCs from the stem cell graft donor, taken from the stem cell graft. This sequence originates from a human donor who donated a stem cell graft to a child with aplastic anemia. The genes are TRBV7-2 and TRBJ2-3, with TRBD2 matching over 12 bases. The CDR3 DNA follows: TGTGCCAGCAGCGGGCAGCCTAGCGGGAGGGCCAAAGATACGCAGTATTTT. Its protein product is CASSGQPSGRAKDTQYF. Full variable domain (outside the CDR3, taken from reference TRBV7-2 and TRBJ2-3): GAGVSQSPSNKVTEKGKDVELRCDPISGHTALYWYRQSLGQGLEFLIYFQGNSAPDKSGLPSDRFSAERTGGSVSTLTIQRTQQEDSAVYLCASSGQPSGRAKDTQYFGPGTRLTVL.